This TCR beta chain emerged from a study of blood T cell repertoires in COVID-19. Study summary: PBMCs, B-cell-depleted T cells, or T cells provided the cDNA or gDNA that made up the material.

The V gene's germline CDR1 is SNHLY and CDR2 FYNNEI. Trimming removed 3 bases from V and 1 base from J; junction bases left unmatched: 1. CDR3 length: 14 amino acids. Original processing methods: Amplifying reference gene primers gave estimates of nucleated cell counts. Using immunoSEQ multiplex PCR, the repertoire was profiled, and TCRdb retains in-frame clones only, with some absent. V and J calls and clone size are given by that table; D and trimming were obtained from the DNA. The sample contains 310,000 or so clones, 87% of which appear only once. Sequencing was performed on peripheral blood. The source is a man aged 50-59 years with active or convalescent COVID-19. V usage is TRBV2 and J usage is TRBJ2-7; 9 bases map to TRBD1. CDR3 sequence (DNA): TGTGCCAGCAGTGAGGGGACAGGGTCCTACGAGCAGTACTTC. Protein product: CASSEGTGSYEQYF.